This TCR beta chain appears in the sequencing data of a study of blood T cell repertoires in COVID-19. Germline V gives CDR1 SQVTM, CDR2 ANQGSEA. There are 14 residues in the CDR3. V lost 5 bases and J lost 1, with 14 bases in between. Sequencing used immunoSEQ multiplex PCR; TCRdb keeps in-frame clones, though not all of them. The data contain over 250,000 clones, around 85% of them singletons. The chain joins TRBV29-1 to TRBJ1-2; D unresolved. This clonotype was sampled from a woman aged 70-85 years with acute or convalescent COVID-19. Sequenced: peripheral blood. DNA of the CDR3: TGCAGCGTTCGTCAGGTAAAGGATAACTATGGCTACACCTTC. Translation gives CSVRQVKDNYGYTF.